The 11 T cell receptor beta chains below all came from one sample that was sequenced in a study of T cells in women clearing cervical HPV infection (dated by TCRdb to between 2018 and 2020). Libraries were made using the immunoSEQ multiplex PCR assay. TCRdb retrieved this table from immuneACCESS and kept in-frame rearrangements only. Not all clones are present; in checked studies, unresolved V genes account for under half, and no reason is known for the remainder. The sample's records list approximately 34,000 clones. The ten largest account for more than 1.2% of the sample. The sequenced sample consisted of blood buffy coat. These receptors all stem from a woman aged 18 to 75 with a cervical HPV16 infection that either progressed to CIN3+ or cleared (not recorded which).

To note about this clone: The CDR3 extends 3 residues past the end of the read, so its final part is completed from the germline J gene. The chain is built from TRBV30 and TRBJ1-2, with D perhaps TRBD1 (5 bases). The CDR3 is 15 residues long. Germline V gene sequence: CDR1 GTSNPN, CDR2 SVGIG (reference sequence). CDR3 bases read: TGTGCCTGGAGTGTAGGGCGGGGGGGTTTAAACATC. This sequence encodes CAWSVGRGGLNI. The full CDR3 protein is CAWSVGRGGLNIYTF.

A remark on this clone: The CDR3 is cut off 3 residues early in the read; its end comes from the germline J gene. The rearrangement uses TRBV19 and TRBJ2-3, with TRBD1 identical over 7 bases. From germline, CDR1 is LNHDA and CDR2 SQIVND (reference sequence). CDR3 length: 15 amino acids. Trimming cost V 6 bases and J 3 bases; bases outside gene matches: 9. CDR3 residues: CASRKQGRGTDTQYF. CDR3 bases read: TGTGCCAGTAGGAAACAGGGGAGAGGGACAGATACG.

On this clone itself: The missing CDR3 end, 3 residues past where the read stops, is filled in from the germline J gene. The rearrangement joins TRBV2 to TRBJ1-4, with D possibly TRBD1 on 5 matching bases. CDR1 and CDR2 (germline): SNHLY, FYNNEI. This CDR3 contains 13 residues. The sequenced CDR3 bases are TGTGCCAGCAGCAGGGATTCGGAATCACCA. Translating gives CASSRDSESP. The complete CDR3 sequence is CASSRDSESPLFF.

On this clone: The read stops 3 residues short of the end of the CDR3; the missing end is completed from the germline J gene. The chain joins TRBV7-2 to TRBJ2-7; D remains ambiguous. Trimming left V 5 bases short and J 0 bases short, with 14 bases between. Germline V gene data show CDR1 as SGHTA and CDR2 as FQGNSA. The CDR3 has 15 amino acids. CDR3 DNA (partial): TGTGCCAGCAGCCTCGCTGGGCGTATCTCCTACGAG. Translation gives CASSLAGRISYE. The CDR3 reads in full as CASSLAGRISYEQYF.

The CDR3 bases that were read are TGTGCCAGCAGCTTAGTTACAGGGGGGTACAATGAG. It codes for CASSLVTGGYNE. The full CDR3 sequence reads CASSLVTGGYNEQFF. The rearrangement joins TRBV7-3 to TRBJ2-1, with 8 nucleotides matching TRBD1. Read sequence stops 3 residues before the CDR3 end, and the germline J gene provides the missing end. Trimming removed 2 bases from V and 4 bases from J; junction bases left unmatched: 4. This CDR3 is 15 amino acids long. Germline V gives CDR1 SGHTA, CDR2 FQGTGA.

On this clone itself: The DNA ends 3 residues before the CDR3 does, and the rest of the CDR3 is filled in from the germline J gene. This chain uses TRBV11-2 with TRBJ1-6; D gene uncertain. There are 15 residues in the CDR3. The germline gives CDR1 SGHAT, CDR2 FQNNGV. V lost 0 bases, J lost 6 bases, and 9 bases lay in between. The CDR3 bases that were read are TGTGCCAGCAGCTTAGACCCCGCGGCTAATTCACCC. As protein: CASSLDPAANSP. The whole CDR3 protein reads CASSLDPAANSPLHF.

Concerning this clone itself: The read is 3 residues too short to cover the CDR3 end, so that end is filled in from the germline J gene. The V gene is TRBV13, the J gene TRBJ2-1; 9 nucleotides match TRBD1. This CDR3 is 14 amino acids long. Germline V gives CDR1 PRHDT, CDR2 FYEKMQ (reference sequence). With 5 bases clipped from V and 7 bases from J, the junction kept 6 bases outside the gene matches. The DNA read from the CDR3 is TGTGCCAGCAGCGCGACAGGGGGGAAGAATGAG. This encodes CASSATGGKNE. The CDR3 in full is CASSATGGKNEQFF.

Regarding this clone: Read sequence stops 3 residues before the CDR3 end, and the germline J gene provides the missing end. This chain joins TRBV30 and TRBJ1-5; no reliable D call. CDR1 is GTSNPN, CDR2 SVGIG, per germline (reference sequence). This CDR3 spans 13 amino acids. With 2 bases removed from V and 8 bases from J, the gap between germline ends came to 13 bases. The CDR3 protein is CAWSLTRLEPQHF. CDR3 DNA (partial): TGTGCCTGGAGTTTGACACGGCTGGAGCCC.

As regards this clone: The read ends 3 residues early relative to the CDR3; the germline J gene fills the gap. The chain joins TRBV2 to TRBJ2-1, with 8 bases matching TRBD2. Per germline, CDR1 SNHLY and CDR2 FYNNEI. The CDR3 spans 16 residues. V was clipped by 7 bases and J by 3 bases; unmatched bases: 11. The CDR3 sequence is CASIWPAAGVYNEQFF. The covered CDR3 bases are TGTGCCAGCATATGGCCAGCAGCGGGAGTCTACAATGAG.

To note about this clone: The read ends 3 residues before the CDR3 terminus; that terminus is restored from the germline J gene. The chain couples TRBV20-1 to TRBJ2-3, with D perhaps TRBD2 (6 bases). Germline CDR1 is DFQATT and CDR2 is SNEGSKA (reference sequence). CDR3 size: 15 residues. V was trimmed by 0 bases and J by 2 bases, leaving 12 bases between them. The CDR3 here is CSAREGSGPTDTQYF. The sequenced CDR3 bases are TGCAGTGCTAGAGAGGGTAGCGGACCCACAGATACG.

Worth noting for this clone: With the read ending 3 residues before the CDR3 end, the germline J gene is used to fill in that end. The V call is TRBV5-6, the J call TRBJ1-2; perhaps TRBD1 as D (5 bases). This CDR3 is 12 amino acids long. Germline CDR1 SGHDT, CDR2 YYEEEE. The CDR3 loop reads CASSLVTGRYTF. The CDR3 DNA, read in part, is TGTGCCAGCAGCTTGGTAACAGGACGC.